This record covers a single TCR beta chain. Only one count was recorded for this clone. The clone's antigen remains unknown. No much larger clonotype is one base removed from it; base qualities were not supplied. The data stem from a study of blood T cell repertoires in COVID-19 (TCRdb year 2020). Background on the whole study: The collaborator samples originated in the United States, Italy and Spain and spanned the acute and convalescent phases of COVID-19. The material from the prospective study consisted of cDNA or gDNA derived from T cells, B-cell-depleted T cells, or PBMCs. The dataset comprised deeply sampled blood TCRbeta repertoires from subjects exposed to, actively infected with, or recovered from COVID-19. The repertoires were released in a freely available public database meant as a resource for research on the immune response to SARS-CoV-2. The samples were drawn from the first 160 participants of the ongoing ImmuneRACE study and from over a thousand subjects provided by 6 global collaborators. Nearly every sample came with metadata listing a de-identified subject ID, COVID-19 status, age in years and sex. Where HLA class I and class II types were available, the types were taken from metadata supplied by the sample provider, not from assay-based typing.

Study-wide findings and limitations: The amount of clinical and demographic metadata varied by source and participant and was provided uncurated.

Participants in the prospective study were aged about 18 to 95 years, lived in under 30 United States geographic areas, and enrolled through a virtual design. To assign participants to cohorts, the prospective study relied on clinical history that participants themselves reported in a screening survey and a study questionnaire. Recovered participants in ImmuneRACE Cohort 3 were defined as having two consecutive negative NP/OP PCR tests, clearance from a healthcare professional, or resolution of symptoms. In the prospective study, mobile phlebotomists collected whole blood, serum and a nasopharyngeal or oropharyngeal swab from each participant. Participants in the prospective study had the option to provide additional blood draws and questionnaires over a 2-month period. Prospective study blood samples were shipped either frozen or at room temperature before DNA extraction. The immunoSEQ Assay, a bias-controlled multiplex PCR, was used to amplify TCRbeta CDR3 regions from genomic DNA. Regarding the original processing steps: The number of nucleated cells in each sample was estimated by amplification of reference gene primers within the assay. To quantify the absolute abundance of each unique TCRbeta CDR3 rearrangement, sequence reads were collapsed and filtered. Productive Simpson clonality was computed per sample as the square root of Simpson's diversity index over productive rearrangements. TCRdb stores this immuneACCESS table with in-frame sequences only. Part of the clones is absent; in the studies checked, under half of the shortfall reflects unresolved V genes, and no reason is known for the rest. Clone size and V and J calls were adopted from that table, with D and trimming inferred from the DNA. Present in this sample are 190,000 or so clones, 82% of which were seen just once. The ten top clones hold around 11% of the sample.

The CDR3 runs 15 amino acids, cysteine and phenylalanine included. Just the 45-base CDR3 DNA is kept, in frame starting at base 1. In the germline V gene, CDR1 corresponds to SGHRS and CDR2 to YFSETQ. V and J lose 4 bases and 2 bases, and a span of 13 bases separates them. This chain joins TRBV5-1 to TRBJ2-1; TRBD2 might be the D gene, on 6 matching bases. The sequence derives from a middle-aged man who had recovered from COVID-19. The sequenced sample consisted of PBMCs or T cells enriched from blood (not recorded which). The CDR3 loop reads CASSPQGGTYNEQFF. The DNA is TGCGCCAGCAGCCCGCAGGGAGGAACCTACAATGAGCAGTTCTTC.